A single sample gave rise to the 27 T cell receptor beta chains below, sequenced in a study of spatial heterogeneity in lung cancer. The sample's time point: sample taken at primary tumor resection. From tumor, nontumor lung or frozen PBMC, whole RNA was taken unsorted for sequencing. One entry per CDR3 protein, called by TCRdb with MiXCR from the 5' RACE reads. Of about 13,000 distinct CDR3 sequences listed, 5.2% are singletons. This specimen consisted of lung tumor tissue, obtained at surgery. Source of these receptors: a human donor with early-stage non-small cell lung cancer.

This clonotype was detected ten times or more. This beta chain represents an off-target read in a library built for alpha chains; its size is of limited meaning. The chain combines TRBV6-6 with TRBJ1-4, with D unclear. V gave up 2 bases and J gave up 8 bases, with 18 bases separating them. The CDR3 consists of 16 residues. CDR1 is MNHNY, CDR2 SVGAGI, per germline (reference sequence). CDR3 in amino acids: CASSYGISSYPEKLFF. CDR3 nucleotides: TGTGCCAGCAGTTACGGGATTTCCTCCTACCCCGAAAAACTGTTTTTT.

Remarks on this clonotype: At one of its ends the junction is not consistent with the germline gene, which may arise from a read error. This beta chain is a stray sequence in a library constructed for alpha chains; its clone size is not meaningful. The gene calls are TRBV20-1 and TRBJ2-1; TRBD1 aligns across 9 bases. CDR1 is DFQATT, CDR2 SNEGSKA, per germline (reference sequence). CDR3 length: 15 amino acids. CDR3 amino acids: CSARDGGQGINDQFF. The CDR3 DNA follows: TGCAGTGCTAGAGATGGCGGACAGGGGATCAATGACCAGTTCTTC.

In its sample, this clonotype ranks as medium-sized. Since it is a stray read in a library aimed at alpha chains, this beta chain has a size that is not meaningful. The gene calls are TRBV7-9 and TRBJ1-4; D call uncertain. Germline loops: CDR1 SEHNR, CDR2 FQNEAQ (reference sequence). This CDR3 is built from 15 residues. V dropped 1 base and J dropped 4 bases, with 10 bases sitting between them. The CDR3 DNA sequence: TGTGCCAGCAGCTTAGGCGAGAGTAGTAATGAAAAACTGTTTTTT. It codes for CASSLGESSNEKLFF.

This clonotype was seen many times. This beta chain is an unintended read in a library built for alpha chains; its size means little. This chain links TRBV4-3 with TRBJ1-5, with no clear D. CDR1 and CDR2 from the germline V gene are LGHNA and YSLEER. Deletions cut 1 base from V and 0 bases from J, with 7 bases between. The CDR3 length is 15 residues. This chain's CDR3 is CASSQGRLSNQPQHF. CDR3 DNA: TGCGCCAGCAGCCAAGGCAGGCTTAGCAATCAGCCCCAGCATTTT.

This clonotype was counted ten times or more. This beta chain appears as a stray read in a library generated for alpha chains; its size is not informative. The chain is built from TRBV7-9 and TRBJ1-4; no reliable D call. V was trimmed by 3 bases and J by 6 bases, leaving 2 bases between them. Looked up from germline, CDR1 is SEHNR and CDR2 is FQNEAQ (reference sequence). The CDR3 length is 11 residues. In DNA form, the CDR3 reads TGTGCCAGCAGCTTCGATGAAAAACTGTTTTTT. It codes for CASSFDEKLFF.

This clonotype was found many times. With the library built for alpha chains, this beta chain is off target and its frequency is not meaningful. V is TRBV20-1 and J is TRBJ2-1, with TRBD2 matching over 7 bases. Germline assignment: CDR1 DFQATT and CDR2 SNEGSKA (reference sequence). This CDR3 contains 16 residues. The V and J ends lost 0 bases and 8 bases, in that order; junction bases with no gene match: 13. CDR3 region: CSARDRRLARIDEQFF. The CDR3 DNA is TGCAGTGCTAGAGATCGGAGACTAGCCAGGATAGATGAGCAGTTCTTC.

This clonotype was detected ten times or more. A library made for alpha chains picked up this beta chain off target, so its size means little. The chain joins TRBV20-1 to TRBJ2-7; 8 bases map to TRBD1. With V trimmed by 0 bases and J by 2 bases, 6 bases remained unmatched. Looked up from germline, CDR1 is DFQATT and CDR2 is SNEGSKA (reference sequence). CDR3 length: 15 amino acids. CDR3 protein: CSARERTGKTYEQYV. The CDR3 region has the DNA TGCAGTGCTAGAGAACGGACAGGGAAAACCTACGAGCAGTACGTC.

This clonotype was counted many times. A library made for alpha chains picked up this beta chain off target, so its size means little. V gene TRBV7-6 combines with J gene TRBJ1-2; TRBD1 might be the D (6 bases). Trimming stripped 1 base from V and 7 bases from J, with 10 bases between. This CDR3 contains 13 residues. Germline CDR1 SGHVS, CDR2 FNYEAQ. The CDR3 here is CASSLEGGTGYTF. CDR3 nucleotides: TGTGCCAGCAGCTTAGAGGGGGGCACTGGCTACACCTTC.

At least ten counts were recorded for this clonotype. Because the library targeted alpha chains, this beta chain is an off-target read whose size means little. CDR3 bases: TGCGCCAGCAGCTTGGTCGGGGGCGCGTTCACAGATACGCAGTATTTT. It yields the protein CASSLVGGAFTDTQYF. The J gene is TRBJ2-3, the V gene TRBV5-1; D is tentatively TRBD1 or TRBD2 (6 bases each). The length of the CDR3 is 16 residues. Trimming took off 0 bases at V and 2 bases at J, with 13 bases between the two ends. Germline V gene sequence: CDR1 SGHRS, CDR2 YFSETQ.

This clonotype was found many times. This beta chain is off target for a library built for alpha chains, so its abundance means little. CDR3 bases: TGTGCCAGCAGAATAGCGGGGGGGAGCACAGATACGCAGTATTTT. This encodes CASRIAGGSTDTQYF. This chain joins TRBV6-2 or TRBV6-3 and TRBJ2-3, with 11 positions matching TRBD2. This CDR3 has 15 residues. Germline assignment: CDR1 MNHEY and CDR2 SVGEGT. J was trimmed by 0 bases and V by 6 bases; bases with no gene match: 2.

At least ten counts were recorded for this clonotype. This beta chain represents an off-target read in a library built for alpha chains; its size is of limited meaning. The chain employs TRBV6-5 and TRBJ1-1, with no clear D. This CDR3 contains 13 residues. The germline CDR1 and CDR2 sequences are MNHEY and SVGAGI. The V end lost 2 bases, the J end lost 3 bases, and 7 bases lay between the germline ends. The CDR3 nucleotides are TGTGCCAGCAGTTACGAGAAGTACACTGAAGCTTTCTTT. Protein product: CASSYEKYTEAFF.

This clonotype has ten or more counts. This beta chain is a stray sequence in a library constructed for alpha chains; its clone size is not meaningful. The rearrangement joins TRBV9 to TRBJ2-1; D might be TRBD2 (5 bases). Trimming removed 0 bases at V and 9 bases at J, with 13 bases between. Per germline, CDR1 SGDLS and CDR2 YYNGEE. CDR3 length equals 14 residues. CDR3 sequence: CASSVELGRREQFF. In nucleotides, the CDR3 is TGTGCCAGCAGCGTAGAACTAGGTCGTCGTGAGCAGTTCTTC.

This clonotype was observed at least ten times. Since it is a stray read in a library aimed at alpha chains, this beta chain has a size that is not meaningful. The V call is TRBV7-8, the J call TRBJ1-6; D gene unclear. V was trimmed by 1 base and J by 0 bases, leaving 7 bases between them. Per the germline V gene, CDR1 is SGHVS and CDR2 is FQNEAQ. This CDR3 has 16 amino acids. The CDR3 here is CASSLGGSSYNSPLHF. For the CDR3, the DNA is TGTGCCAGCAGCTTAGGTGGCAGCTCCTATAATTCACCCCTCCACTTT.

In this sample, this clonotype turned up many times. This beta chain represents an off-target read in a library built for alpha chains; its size is of limited meaning. The chain couples TRBV12-3 or TRBV12-4 to TRBJ2-4, with D perhaps matching TRBD1 or TRBD2 (5 bases each). V dropped 4 bases and J dropped 8 bases, with 18 bases sitting between them. This CDR3 comprises 15 residues. Written as DNA, the CDR3 is TGTGCCAGCAGTTCCCGGGACCTCCTCTTCCACATTCAGTACTTC. Its protein product is CASSSRDLLFHIQYF.

At least ten counts were recorded for this clonotype. Little can be read into the size of this beta chain, an off-target read in a library designed for alpha chains. This sequence joins TRBV6-2 or TRBV6-3 and TRBJ1-1; TRBD1 matches 10 bases. CDR1 is MNHEY, CDR2 SVGEGT, per germline. CDR3 length: 17 amino acids. V shed 4 bases, J shed 3 bases, and the junction held 11 bases outside the gene matches. The CDR3 DNA follows: TGTGCCAGCAGTTTGAACCGGGACAGGGGTGTGGACACTGAAGCTTTCTTT. This encodes CASSLNRDRGVDTEAFF.

This clonotype was recorded many times. This beta chain is a stray read from a library made for alpha chains; its abundance is not meaningful. The V gene is TRBV7-2, the J gene TRBJ2-3; D gene ambiguous. The V and J ends lost 5 bases and 1 base respectively, with 13 bases between them. CDR3 length equals 15 residues. Germline-derived CDR1 and CDR2 are SGHTA and FQGNSA. CDR3 nucleotides: TGTGCCAGCAGCCCTGAGTTAGTCCGCACAGATACGCAGTATTTT. The encoded protein is CASSPELVRTDTQYF.

By share, this clonotype counts as medium-sized. This beta chain is off target for a library built for alpha chains, so its abundance means little. This chain joins TRBV6-2 or TRBV6-3 and TRBJ2-5; tentatively, D is TRBD1 (5 bases). The germline gives CDR1 MNHEY, CDR2 SVGEGT. Trimming pared 6 bases from V and 4 bases from J, leaving 18 bases between. The CDR3 runs to 15 residues. CDR3 protein: CASSLATLRGETQYF. The CDR3 region has the DNA TGTGCCAGCAGCCTCGCCACTTTAAGGGGAGAGACCCAGTACTTC.

By share of the sample, this clonotype is medium-sized (0.01 to 0.1%). Within a library made for alpha chains, this beta chain is off target, and its count is uninformative. This rearrangement joins TRBV18 to TRBJ2-5, with TRBD2 identical over 11 bases. Losses at the gene ends were 3 bases for V and 5 bases for J; bases not matched to a gene: 8. The CDR3 runs to 16 residues. Germline V gene data show CDR1 as KGHSH and CDR2 as LQKENI. The CDR3 here is CASSPPGLAGSETQYF. CDR3 in DNA: TGTGCCAGCTCACCTCCTGGACTAGCGGGTTCCGAGACCCAGTACTTC.

This clonotype was recorded many times. A library made for alpha chains picked up this beta chain off target, so its size means little. The chain uses TRBV7-2 and TRBJ2-3; 7 nucleotides agree with TRBD1. The V segment lost 5 bases and the J segment 1 base; nucleotides outside the gene matches: 6. The CDR3 loop spans 15 amino acids. In germline, CDR1 is SGHTA, CDR2 FQGNSA. CDR3 protein: CASSNRQGGTDTQYF. The CDR3 DNA is TGTGCCAGCAGCAACCGACAGGGTGGCACAGATACGCAGTATTTT. Full variable domain (outside the CDR3, taken from reference TRBV7-2 and TRBJ2-3): GAGVSQSPSNKVTEKGKDVELRCDPISGHTALYWYRQSLGQGLEFLIYFQGNSAPDKSGLPSDRFSAERTGGSVSTLTIQRTQQEDSAVYLCASSNRQGGTDTQYFGPGTRLTVL.

At least ten counts were recorded for this clonotype. This beta chain lies outside the target of a library built for alpha chains; its clone size means little. The rearrangement links TRBV15 to TRBJ2-5, with TRBD2 identical over 7 bases. V dropped 1 base and J dropped 1; count of bases not matched to a gene: 18. The CDR3 runs to 20 residues. CDR1 LNHNV and CDR2 YYDKDF come from the germline V gene (reference sequence). CDR3 sequence reads: CATSRGGGPSGPILQETQYF. The CDR3 DNA is TGTGCCACCAGCAGAGGGGGAGGGCCTAGCGGCCCTATCCTCCAAGAGACCCAGTACTTC. Full variable domain (missing parts from reference TRBV15 and TRBJ2-5): DAMVIQNPRYQVTQFGKPVTLSCSQTLNHNVMYWYQQKSSQAPKLLFHYYDKDFNNEADTPDNFQSRRPNTSFCFLDIRSPGLGDTAMYLCATSRGGGPSGPILQETQYFGPGTRLLVL.

This clonotype has ten or more counts. As an off-target read in a library built for alpha chains, this beta chain has a frequency of little significance. This CDR3 reads CASSSPSGPYNEQFF. CDR3 coding DNA: TGTGCCAGCAGTTCTCCCAGTGGGCCCTACAATGAGCAGTTCTTC. This sequence joins TRBV6-5 and TRBJ2-1; D gene unclear. CDR1 and CDR2 (germline): MNHEY, SVGAGI. The CDR3 consists of 15 residues. Trimming left V 4 bases short and J 2 bases short, with 12 bases between.

Ten or more counts support this clonotype. This beta chain was picked up by a library intended for alpha chains and is off target, so its count carries little meaning. J is TRBJ1-5 and V is TRBV7-2; D not resolved. With 5 bases removed from V and 3 bases from J, the gap between germline ends came to 8 bases. Germline V gives CDR1 SGHTA, CDR2 FQGNSA. The CDR3 loop spans 13 amino acids. CDR3 coding DNA: TGTGCCAGCAGCATAAACCCCAATCAGCCCCAGCATTTT. Translating it yields CASSINPNQPQHF.

This clonotype was recorded many times. This beta chain appears as a stray read in a library generated for alpha chains; its size is not informative. V and J are TRBV13 and TRBJ1-2; D call uncertain. CDR3 size: 11 residues. Trimming pared 5 bases from V and 2 bases from J, leaving 3 bases between. Germline CDR1 is PRHDT and CDR2 is FYEKMQ (reference sequence). The CDR3, as DNA: TGTGCCAGCAGCCAAAACTATGGCTACACCTTC. It yields the protein CASSQNYGYTF.

There are many counts of this clonotype. A library made for alpha chains picked up this beta chain off target, so its size means little. The chain couples TRBV11-2 to TRBJ2-2; TRBD1 might be the D (5 bases). The V gene lost 3 bases and the J gene lost 3 bases, with 14 bases spanning the gap. Germline V lookup: CDR1 SGHAT, CDR2 FQNNGV. CDR3 length: 16 residues. CDR3 bases: TGTGCCAGCAGCTTGTGGGGCACCACAGACACCGGGGAGCTGTTTTTT. Translation gives CASSLWGTTDTGELFF.

There are many counts of this clonotype. Little can be read into the size of this beta chain, an off-target read in a library designed for alpha chains. The chain is built from TRBV20-1 and TRBJ2-3; D is possibly TRBD1 (6 bases). The CDR3 runs to 14 residues. Germline V gives CDR1 DFQATT, CDR2 SNEGSKA (reference sequence). V lost 3 bases to trimming and J lost 3 bases, with 13 bases between them. The CDR3 is CSASARGSTDTQYF. The CDR3, as DNA: TGCAGTGCTAGCGCCAGGGGTTCGACAGATACGCAGTATTTT.

This clonotype was seen at least ten times. This beta chain is a stray read from a library made for alpha chains; its abundance is not meaningful. CDR3 sequence: CASSFRTGGNSPLHF. DNA for the CDR3: TGTGCCAGCAGTTTCCGGACAGGGGGTAATTCACCCCTCCACTTT. J is TRBJ1-6 and V is TRBV6-5; 10 bases map to TRBD1. The germline gives CDR1 MNHEY, CDR2 SVGAGI. This CDR3 is 15 amino acids long. V was clipped by 4 bases and J by 6 bases; unmatched bases: 3.

This clonotype was seen repeatedly, ten times or more. This beta chain is a stray read from a library made for alpha chains; its abundance is not meaningful. This chain connects TRBV4-3 to TRBJ1-1; D remains ambiguous. The CDR3 length is 14 residues. Per germline, CDR1 LGHNA and CDR2 YSLEER. With 0 bases removed from V and 5 bases from J, the gap between germline ends came to 10 bases. The CDR3 DNA follows: TGCGCCAGCAGCCAAGAGTTTGTGGGTACTGAAGCTTTCTTT. It codes for CASSQEFVGTEAFF.